These 29 T cell receptor beta chains originate from one sample sequenced in a study of breast tumors, draining lymph nodes, adjacent tissues. TCRdb analysed the multiplex PCR reads with MiXCR anew, one entry per CDR3 protein. The sample consists of under 300,000 distinct CDR3 sequences, under 40% of them appearing once. Axillary draining lymph nodes of breast cancer patients supplied the node samples. Sequencing input: axillary lymph node tissue. The receptors originated from a female donor with breast cancer. Some clones in this sample may be carry-over from other donors' samples.

This clonotype was counted only a few times. The V and J genes are TRBV11-3 and TRBJ2-4, with D unresolved. V was shortened by 0 bases and J by 10 bases, with 13 bases between the two germline ends. Germline V CDR1 and CDR2: SGHNT, YENEEA. This CDR3 contains 14 residues. CDR3: CASSLDQSTAIQYF. In nucleotides, the CDR3 is TGTGCCAGCAGCTTAGATCAGTCGACGGCTATTCAGTACTTC. Full variable domain (rest looked up from reference TRBV11-3 and TRBJ2-4): EAGVVQSPRYKIIEKKQPVAFWCNPISGHNTLYWYLQNLGQGPELLIRYENEEAVDDSQLPKDRFSAERLKGVDSTLKIQPAELGDSAVYLCASSLDQSTAIQYFGAGTRLSVL.

The gene calls are TRBV2 and TRBJ2-1, with TRBD1 as a possible D gene (6 bases). V dropped 6 bases and J dropped 5 bases, with 11 bases sitting between them. The CDR3 totals 13 residues. CDR1 SNHLY and CDR2 FYNNEI come from the germline V gene. The CDR3 here is CASRRGQNNEQFF. In nucleotides, the CDR3 is TGTGCCAGCAGGAGGGGACAAAACAATGAGCAGTTCTTC.

The CDR3 nucleotides read TGTGCCAGCAGCTTAGGGGAAGCGGGTCTGGAAGATACGCAGTATTTT. Translated: CASSLGEAGLEDTQYF. The V call is TRBV7-2, the J call TRBJ2-3; possibly TRBD2 for D (6 bases). Germline V CDR1 and CDR2: SGHTA, FQGNSA. V lost 1 base and J lost 5, with 16 bases in between. This CDR3 has 16 amino acids.

This clonotype was observed at least ten times. The chain recombines TRBV19 with TRBJ2-7; D perhaps matches TRBD1 (5 bases). The CDR3 consists of 14 residues. Germline V gene sequence: CDR1 LNHDA, CDR2 SQIVND (reference sequence). V gave up 3 bases and J gave up 10 bases, with 19 bases separating them. The CDR3 is CASSILDKSAKQYF. The CDR3 nucleotides are TGTGCCAGTAGTATTCTGGACAAGTCGGCGAAACAGTACTTC. Filled out from reference TRBV19 and TRBJ2-7, the complete variable domain reads DGGITQSPKYLFRKEGQNVTLSCEQNLNHDAMYWYRQDPGQGLRLIYYSQIVNDFQKGDIAEGYSVSREKKESFPLTVTSAQKNPTAFYLCASSILDKSAKQYFGPGTRLTVT.

This chain uses TRBV11-2 with TRBJ2-7; 12 bases are a match to TRBD2. CDR1 SGHAT and CDR2 FQNNGV come from the germline V gene. J was trimmed by 12 bases and V by 6 bases; bases with no gene match: 9. The CDR3 extends over 13 amino acids. CDR3 sequence reads: CASSQTSGGPLYF. The CDR3 DNA is TGTGCCAGCAGTCAGACTAGCGGGGGCCCTCTGTACTTC.

This clonotype was detected many times. The chain carries TRBV7-2 and TRBJ2-1; D may be TRBD2 (6 bases). CDR3 size: 14 residues. The germline V gene encodes CDR1 SGHTA and CDR2 FQGNSA. V gave up 3 bases and J gave up 9 bases, with 15 bases separating them. Here the CDR3 DNA reads TGTGCCAGCAGCTTCGGGGCGGGAAGGAGTGAGCAGTTCTTC. The encoded protein is CASSFGAGRSEQFF.

V and J are TRBV20-1 and TRBJ2-3, with 7 bases matching TRBD2. CDR1 and CDR2 from the germline V gene are DFQATT and SNEGSKA (reference sequence). The CDR3 runs 14 residues. Trimming removed 6 bases from V and 11 bases from J; junction bases left unmatched: 17. CDR3 in amino acids: CSAEWRGRYNEQYF. CDR3 coding DNA: TGCAGTGCCGAATGGCGGGGGAGATACAATGAGCAGTATTTT.

This clonotype was observed a few times. CDR3 loop: CASSSVSGNSYNEQFF. Here the CDR3 DNA reads TGTGCCAGCAGCTCCGTTAGCGGGAACTCCTACAATGAGCAGTTCTTC. The rearrangement joins TRBV11-2 to TRBJ2-1; 8 bases line up with TRBD2. The CDR3 loop spans 16 amino acids. Germline loops: CDR1 SGHAT, CDR2 FQNNGV. Trimming removed 4 bases from V and 0 bases from J; junction bases left unmatched: 5.

Concerning this clonotype itself: It may be a read error: a sequence one base away is much more abundant. The rearrangement joins TRBV5-1 to TRBJ2-1, with D unresolved. The length of the CDR3 is 13 residues. Germline lookup yields CDR1 SGHRS and CDR2 YFSETQ. Here the CDR3 DNA reads TGCGCCAGCAGGAGTGAGTCCTACAATGTGCAGTTCTTC. Amino acid sequence: CASRSESYNVQFF. Full variable domain (remainder filled in from reference TRBV5-1 and TRBJ2-1): KAGVTQTPRYLIKTRGQQVTLSCSPISGHRSVSWYQQTPGQGLQFLFEYFSETQRNKGNFPGRFSGRQFSNSRSEMNVSTLELGDSALYLCASRSESYNVQFFGPGTRLTVL.

For the CDR3, the DNA is TGTGCCAGCAGCATCATGGGGGGCAACCAGCATTTT. Encoded protein: CASSIMGGNQHF. V and J are TRBV5-6 and TRBJ1-5; D possibly corresponds to TRBD1 (6 bases). In germline, CDR1 is SGHDT, CDR2 YYEEEE. The CDR3 sequence is 12 residues long. The germline V and J ends were trimmed by 4 bases and 12 bases, with 14 bases remaining between them.

There are many counts of this clonotype. The chain has TRBV5-1 and TRBJ1-4; D possibly corresponds to TRBD1 (5 bases). CDR3 length equals 15 residues. V lost 4 bases to trimming and J lost 3 bases, with 13 bases between them. CDR1 and CDR2 (germline): SGHRS, YFSETQ. CDR3 region: CASSDRDGSNEKLFF. The CDR3 nucleotides read TGCGCCAGCAGCGACCGGGACGGATCTAATGAAAAACTGTTTTTT.

In its sample, this clonotype was seen many times. This sequence joins TRBV11-2 and TRBJ1-2; 8 positions match TRBD1. Looked up from germline, CDR1 is SGHAT and CDR2 is FQNNGV. This CDR3 comprises 13 residues. V lost 3 bases and J lost 7; bases outside the gene matches: 4. The chain's CDR3 is CASSFPDRVGYTF. The CDR3 region has the DNA TGTGCCAGCAGCTTCCCGGACAGGGTTGGCTACACCTTC.

This clonotype occurred many times. The V and J genes are TRBV29-1 and TRBJ2-7, with D possibly being TRBD1 (6 bases). Germline CDR1 is SQVTM and CDR2 is ANQGSEA. V was trimmed by 4 bases and J by 2 bases, leaving 12 bases between them. The CDR3 runs to 13 residues. The CDR3 DNA sequence: TGCAGCGTTGTACCGGACAGTCCCTACGAGCAGTACTTC. Translating gives CSVVPDSPYEQYF.

This clonotype was counted at least ten times. J is TRBJ2-3 and V is TRBV6-5; D call uncertain. V lost 2 bases to trimming and J lost 1 base, with 10 bases between them. The CDR3 length is 15 residues. Germline V gives CDR1 MNHEY, CDR2 SVGAGI. The CDR3: CASSYIRAGTDTQYF. In nucleotides, the CDR3 is TGTGCCAGCAGTTACATCCGCGCGGGCACAGATACGCAGTATTTT.

The chain is built from TRBV10-1 and TRBJ2-7; D might be TRBD1 or TRBD2, each matching 5 bases. There are 15 residues in the CDR3. Trimming removed 11 bases from V and 5 bases from J, with 25 bases in between. Germline V gene sequence: CDR1 WNHNN, CDR2 SYGVQD (reference sequence). The CDR3 DNA is TGCGCCGGGCCCGCCCCCAGCGGCAGGGACCACGAGCAGTACTTC. This sequence encodes CAGPAPSGRDHEQYF.

This clonotype was counted many times. This chain links TRBV10-3 with TRBJ2-1; TRBD2 aligns across 10 bases. The V gene's germline CDR1 is ENHRY and CDR2 SYGVKD. CDR3 length equals 15 residues. V gave up 7 bases and J gave up 8 bases; unmatched junction bases: 11. The CDR3 region is CAINQKSGGAHEQFF. In DNA form, the CDR3 reads TGTGCCATCAACCAAAAGAGCGGGGGGGCCCATGAGCAGTTCTTC.

This clonotype was counted a single time. This may arise from a read error, as a much more abundant clone is one base away. The chain links TRBV19 to TRBJ2-3; 12 positions agree with TRBD2. CDR1 is LNHDA and CDR2 is SQIVND in the germline V gene (reference sequence). This CDR3 spans 17 amino acids. The CDR3 reads CSSSPWGTSGSTDTQYF. In DNA, the CDR3 is TGTTCCAGTAGTCCCTGGGGGACTAGCGGGAGCACAGATACGCAGTATTTT.

Note on this clonotype: Just one base apart from a much larger clone, this may be a read error. J is TRBJ2-3 and V is TRBV11-2, with D maybe TRBD2 (5 bases). V dropped 3 bases and J dropped 1 base, with 14 bases sitting between them. Germline V gene sequence: CDR1 SGHAT, CDR2 FQNNGV. The CDR3 covers 16 residues. CDR3 protein: CASSLWEIRGTDTQYF. The DNA for the CDR3 is TGTGCCAGCAGCTTGTGGGAGATTAGGGGCACAGATACGCAGTATTTT.

This clonotype was observed at least ten times. The rearrangement uses TRBV7-3 and TRBJ2-3; 8 nucleotides line up with TRBD2. V lost 3 bases to trimming and J lost 4 bases; unmatched junction nucleotides: 6. The CDR3 totals 15 residues. In germline, CDR1 is SGHTA, CDR2 FQGTGA. The CDR3: CASSLGTREADTQYF. The CDR3 DNA reads TGTGCCAGCAGCTTGGGGACTAGAGAGGCAGATACGCAGTATTTT. The variable domain in full, completed from reference TRBV7-3 and TRBJ2-3, reads GAGVSQTPSNKVTEKGKYVELRCDPISGHTALYWYRQSLGQGPEFLIYFQGTGAADDSGLPNDRFFAVRPEGSVSTLKIQRTERGDSAVYLCASSLGTREADTQYFGPGTRLTVL.

This clonotype occurred many times. The gene calls are TRBV30 and TRBJ1-2; no reliable D call. Trimming pared 0 bases from V and 5 bases from J, leaving 16 bases between. CDR3 length: 15 amino acids. Germline V gene lookup returns CDR1 GTSNPN and CDR2 SVGIG (reference sequence). The CDR3 reads CAWSVSGRQPYGYTF. CDR3 coding DNA: TGTGCCTGGAGTGTAAGTGGTCGGCAGCCATATGGCTACACCTTC.

As regards this clonotype: The conserved phenylalanine or tryptophan normally closing the CDR3 is absent here, so this likely arose from a read error. Because the CDR3's place on the DNA is in doubt, the DNA is left out and the CDR3 is given as listed by TCRdb. The CDR3 protein is CASSLMGSNSPLPL. The chain is built from TRBV9 and TRBJ1-6. The CDR3 spans 14 residues, counting both ends. Germline CDR1 reads SGDLS; CDR2 reads YYNGEE.

This clonotype was recorded at least ten times. An end of the junction differs from the germline gene, which may be a read error. The chain has TRBV7-7 and TRBJ2-2; 8 positions match TRBD1. The CDR3 length is 15 residues. CDR1 and CDR2 (germline): SSHAT, FNYEAQ (reference sequence). The CDR3 bases are TGTGCTAGCAGCTTAGGAACAGGGGGAGCCGGGGAGCTGTTTTTT. It is translated as CASSLGTGGAGELFF.

The V call is TRBV9, the J call TRBJ2-7, with 9 bases aligning to TRBD2. J gave up 0 bases and V 3 bases, and 4 bases lay outside the gene matches. Per the germline V gene, CDR1 is SGDLS and CDR2 is YYNGEE. This CDR3 has 15 residues. CDR3 coding DNA: TGTGCCAGCAGCGCGGGACTAGCAGGCTCCTACGAGCAGTACTTC. Its translation: CASSAGLAGSYEQYF.

This clonotype was recorded at least ten times. This sequence joins TRBV9 and TRBJ2-1, with 9 bases lining up with TRBD1. Germline CDR1 SGDLS, CDR2 YYNGEE. Losses at the gene ends were 4 bases for V and 3 bases for J; bases not matched to a gene: 8. CDR3 size: 16 residues. The CDR3 nucleotides are TGTGCCAGCAGCACACGCGCGGGACAGGGCTACAATGAGCAGTTCTTC. Its protein is CASSTRAGQGYNEQFF.

This clonotype was observed at least ten times. V and J are TRBV20-1 and TRBJ2-7, with no clear D. Germline-derived CDR1 and CDR2 are DFQATT and SNEGSKA (reference sequence). The CDR3 runs to 15 residues. V dropped 6 bases and J dropped 0 bases, with 18 bases sitting between them. Written as DNA, the CDR3 is TGCAGTGCGAGAAGGTTTAGCCCTAGCTCCTACGAGCAGTACTTC. Its protein product is CSARRFSPSSYEQYF.

This clonotype was counted only a few times. It may be a read error: a sequence one base away is much more abundant. The chain combines TRBV7-3 with TRBJ2-1, with 9 bases matching TRBD1. Germline V gives CDR1 SGHTA, CDR2 FQGTGA. The CDR3 has 15 amino acids. The CDR3: CASSRGQGSHNEQLF. The CDR3 DNA reads as TGTGCCAGCAGTCGTGGACAGGGGTCCCACAATGAGCAGCTCTTC.

This clonotype was counted at least ten times. This sequence joins TRBV12-3 or TRBV12-4 and TRBJ1-6; D might be TRBD1 (5 bases). The ends were cut back, 5 bases at V and 10 bases at J, with 18 bases in the middle. The CDR3 has 15 amino acids. The CDR3 loop is CASSPGAGLKSPLHF. The CDR3 DNA reads as TGTGCCAGCAGTCCCGGGGCAGGTCTCAAATCACCCCTCCACTTT.

This clonotype was found a few times. The V and J genes are TRBV11-2 and TRBJ2-7, with a possible D match to TRBD1 (6 bases). The CDR3 sequence is 15 residues long. Germline lookup yields CDR1 SGHAT and CDR2 FQNNGV. V dropped 0 bases and J dropped 0 bases, with 9 bases sitting between them. CDR3: CASSLDWTASYEQYF. CDR3 sequence (DNA): TGTGCCAGCAGCTTAGATTGGACAGCCTCCTACGAGCAGTACTTC.

This clonotype has more than one count but fewer than ten. The chain carries TRBV24-1 and TRBJ2-4, with 11 bases fitting TRBD2. CDR3 length equals 20 residues. V lost 4 bases, J lost 6 bases, and 19 bases stayed unmatched. The V gene's germline CDR1 is KGHDR and CDR2 SFDVKD. The CDR3 DNA reads TGTGCCACCAGTGAGGGACTAGCGGAACTTCAAAAAAGGGGTAGAAACATTCAGTACTTC. As protein: CATSEGLAELQKRGRNIQYF.